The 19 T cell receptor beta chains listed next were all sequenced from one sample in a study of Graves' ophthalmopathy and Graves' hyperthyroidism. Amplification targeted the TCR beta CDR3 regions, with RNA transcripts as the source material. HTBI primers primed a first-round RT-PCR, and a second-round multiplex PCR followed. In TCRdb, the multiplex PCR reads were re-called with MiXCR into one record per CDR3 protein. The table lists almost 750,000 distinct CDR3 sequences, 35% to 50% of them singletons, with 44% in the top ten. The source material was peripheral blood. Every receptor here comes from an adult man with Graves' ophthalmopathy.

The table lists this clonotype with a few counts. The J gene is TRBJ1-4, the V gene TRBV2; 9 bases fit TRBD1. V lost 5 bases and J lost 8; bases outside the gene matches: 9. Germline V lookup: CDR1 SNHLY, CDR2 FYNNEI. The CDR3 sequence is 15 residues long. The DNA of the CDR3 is TGTGCCAGCAGTTACTCGGGACAGGGATTCGAAAAACTGTTTTTT. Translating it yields CASSYSGQGFEKLFF.

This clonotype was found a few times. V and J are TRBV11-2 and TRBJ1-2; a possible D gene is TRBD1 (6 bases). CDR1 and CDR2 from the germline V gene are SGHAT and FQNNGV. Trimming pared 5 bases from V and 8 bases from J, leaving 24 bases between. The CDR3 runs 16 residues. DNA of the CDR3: TGTGCCAGCAGCCAAAACCAACAGGGTGGGTTTTGGGGCTACACCTTC. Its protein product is CASSQNQQGGFWGYTF.

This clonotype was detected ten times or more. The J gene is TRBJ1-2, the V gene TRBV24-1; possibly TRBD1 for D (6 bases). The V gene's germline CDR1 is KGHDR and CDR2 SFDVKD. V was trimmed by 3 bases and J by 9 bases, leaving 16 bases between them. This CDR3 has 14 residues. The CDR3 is CATSDRLGHERYTF. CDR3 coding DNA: TGTGCCACCAGTGATCGCCTGGGACATGAACGCTACACCTTC.

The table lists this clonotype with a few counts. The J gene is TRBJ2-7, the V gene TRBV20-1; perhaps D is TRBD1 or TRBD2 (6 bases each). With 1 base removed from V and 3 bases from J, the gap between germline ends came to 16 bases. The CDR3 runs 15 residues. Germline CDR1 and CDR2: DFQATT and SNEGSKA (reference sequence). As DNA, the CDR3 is TGCAGTGCTAGAGCGGGGGACACCGGGGACTACGAGCAGTACTTC. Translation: CSARAGDTGDYEQYF.

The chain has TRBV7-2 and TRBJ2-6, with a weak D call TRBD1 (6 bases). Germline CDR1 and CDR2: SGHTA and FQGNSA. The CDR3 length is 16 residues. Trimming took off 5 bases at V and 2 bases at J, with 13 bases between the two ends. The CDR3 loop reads CASSQRTATGANVLTF. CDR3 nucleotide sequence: TGTGCCAGCAGCCAAAGGACAGCCACTGGGGCCAACGTCCTGACTTTC.

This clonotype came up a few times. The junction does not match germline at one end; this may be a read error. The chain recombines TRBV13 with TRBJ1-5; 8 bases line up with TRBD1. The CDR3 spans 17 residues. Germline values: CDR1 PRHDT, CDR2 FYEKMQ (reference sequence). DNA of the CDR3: TGCGCCAGCAGCCAAGAGGCTCAGGGGGCCAGCAATCAGCCCCAGCATTTT. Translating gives CASSQEAQGASNQPQHF.

CDR3 in amino acids: CASSPGTSVMVYNEQFF. CDR3 in DNA: TGTGCCAGCAGTCCCGGGACTAGCGTGATGGTGTACAATGAGCAGTTCTTC. V usage is TRBV12-3 or TRBV12-4 and J usage is TRBJ2-1, with 10 positions matching TRBD2. This CDR3 contains 17 residues. J gave up 4 bases and V 5 bases, and 11 bases lay outside the gene matches.

The CDR3 region is CASSEPGRGFGGELFF. The CDR3 region has the DNA TGTGCCAGCAGTGAGCCTGGCAGGGGATTTGGCGGGGAGCTGTTTTTT. This sequence joins TRBV2 and TRBJ2-2; the D gene is possibly TRBD1 (6 bases). Trimming pared 3 bases from V and 7 bases from J, leaving 18 bases between. Germline assignment: CDR1 SNHLY and CDR2 FYNNEI. The CDR3 sequence is 16 residues long.

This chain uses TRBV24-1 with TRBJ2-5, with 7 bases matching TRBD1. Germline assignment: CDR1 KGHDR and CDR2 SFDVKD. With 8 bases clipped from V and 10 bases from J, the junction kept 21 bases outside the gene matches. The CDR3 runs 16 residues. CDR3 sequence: CATTPLLDGTASGQYF. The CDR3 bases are TGTGCCACCACACCCTTACTCGACGGGACAGCCAGCGGCCAGTACTTC.

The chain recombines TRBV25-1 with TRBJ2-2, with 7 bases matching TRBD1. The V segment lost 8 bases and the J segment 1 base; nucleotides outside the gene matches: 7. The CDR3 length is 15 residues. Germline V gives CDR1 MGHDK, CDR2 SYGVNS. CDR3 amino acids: CASLSRTGNTGELFF. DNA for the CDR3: TGTGCCAGCTTGTCGAGGACAGGGAACACCGGGGAGCTGTTTTTT.

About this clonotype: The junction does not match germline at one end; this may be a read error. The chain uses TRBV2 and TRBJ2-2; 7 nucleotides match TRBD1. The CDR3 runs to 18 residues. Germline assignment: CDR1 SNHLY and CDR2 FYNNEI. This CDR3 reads CASRIPGQWSENTGELLF. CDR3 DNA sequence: TGTGCCAGCAGGATTCCGGGACAGTGGAGCGAGAACACCGGGGAGCTGCTTTTT.

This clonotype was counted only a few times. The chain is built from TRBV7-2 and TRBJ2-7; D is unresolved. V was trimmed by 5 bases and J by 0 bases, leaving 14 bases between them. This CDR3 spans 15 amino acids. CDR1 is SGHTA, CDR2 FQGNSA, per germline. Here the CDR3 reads CASSQRLSTSYEQYF. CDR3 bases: TGTGCCAGCAGCCAAAGATTGAGTACCTCCTACGAGCAGTACTTC. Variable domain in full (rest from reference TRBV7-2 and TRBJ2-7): GAGVSQSPSNKVTEKGKDVELRCDPISGHTALYWYRQSLGQGLEFLIYFQGNSAPDKSGLPSDRFSAERTGGSVSTLTIQRTQQEDSAVYLCASSQRLSTSYEQYFGPGTRLTVT.

CDR3 residues: CASSTRIQPQHF. The CDR3 DNA reads TGTGCCAGTAGTACCCGTATTCAGCCCCAGCATTTT. The J gene is TRBJ1-5, the V gene TRBV19, with unresolved D. Trimming stripped 4 bases from V and 6 bases from J, with 7 bases between. Germline CDR1 LNHDA, CDR2 SQIVND (reference sequence). The CDR3 is 12 residues long.

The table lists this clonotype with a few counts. The CDR3 is CASSRQLSGEKLFF. In DNA form, the CDR3 reads TGTGCCAGCAGCCGACAACTCTCGGGAGAAAAACTGTTTTTT. V and J are TRBV9 and TRBJ1-4, with D uncertain. V was clipped by 4 bases and J by 8 bases, with 15 bases between them. Germline CDR1 reads SGDLS; CDR2 reads YYNGEE. CDR3 length equals 14 residues.

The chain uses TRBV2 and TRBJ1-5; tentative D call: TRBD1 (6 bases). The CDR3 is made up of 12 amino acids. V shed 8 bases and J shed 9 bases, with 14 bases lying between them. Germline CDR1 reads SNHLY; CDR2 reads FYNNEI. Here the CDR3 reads CASSPQGPPQHF. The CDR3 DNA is TGTGCCAGCTCACCACAGGGTCCGCCCCAGCATTTT.

CDR3 sequence (DNA): TGTGCCAGCAGCTTAGATACTTGGTCAGCAACTAATGAAAAACTGTTTTTT. Translation: CASSLDTWSATNEKLFF. The V gene is TRBV11-2, the J gene TRBJ1-4; D uncertain. Per the germline V gene, CDR1 is SGHAT and CDR2 is FQNNGV. V lost 0 bases to trimming and J lost 0 bases, with 11 bases between them. This CDR3 contains 17 residues.

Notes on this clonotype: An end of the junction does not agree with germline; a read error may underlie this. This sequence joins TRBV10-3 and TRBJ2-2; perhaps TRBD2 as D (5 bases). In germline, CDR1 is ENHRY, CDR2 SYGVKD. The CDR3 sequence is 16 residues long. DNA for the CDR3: TGTGCCAGCAGTTACTCGAGCGGAATGAACACCGGGGAGCTGTTTTTT. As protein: CASSYSSGMNTGELFF.

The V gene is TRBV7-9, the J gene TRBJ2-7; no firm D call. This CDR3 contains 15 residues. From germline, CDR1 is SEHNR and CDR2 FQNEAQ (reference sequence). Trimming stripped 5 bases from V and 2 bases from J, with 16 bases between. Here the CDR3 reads CASSADGARAYEQYF. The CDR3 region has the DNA TGTGCCAGCAGCGCGGACGGAGCCCGGGCCTACGAGCAGTACTTC.

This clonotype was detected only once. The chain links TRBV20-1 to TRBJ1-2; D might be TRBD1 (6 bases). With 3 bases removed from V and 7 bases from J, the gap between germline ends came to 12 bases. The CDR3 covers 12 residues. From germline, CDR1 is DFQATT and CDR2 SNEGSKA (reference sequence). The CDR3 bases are TGCAGTGCTAGTTGGGGGCAGAGTGGCTACACCTTC. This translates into CSASWGQSGYTF.